This entry lists 20 T cell receptor beta chains sequenced from one sample in a study of blood T cell repertoires in COVID-19. The repertoire was sequenced with immunoSEQ multiplex PCR; TCRdb's copy has only in-frame clones and lacks some. This table holds approximately 250,000 clones, approximately 85% found once. Input material: peripheral blood. The receptors were gathered from a man aged 35-49 years with acute or convalescent COVID-19.

The gene calls are TRBV19 and TRBJ1-1, with D unresolved. The V end lost 5 bases, the J end lost 5 bases, and 12 bases lay between the germline ends. In germline, CDR1 is LNHDA, CDR2 SQIVND (reference sequence). This CDR3 comprises 13 residues. CDR3 sequence: CASSVGLATEAFF. The CDR3, as DNA: TGTGCCAGTAGTGTGGGTTTAGCGACTGAAGCTTTCTTT.

This chain joins TRBV2 and TRBJ2-7; 10 bases agree with TRBD1. Losses at the gene ends were 6 bases for V and 4 bases for J; bases not matched to a gene: 6. This CDR3 region has 14 residues. The germline gives CDR1 SNHLY, CDR2 FYNNEI. The CDR3 loop is CASSTQDRGYEQYF. The CDR3 nucleotides are TGTGCCAGCAGCACCCAGGACAGGGGGTACGAGCAGTACTTC.

The rearrangement joins TRBV21-1 to TRBJ2-1; the D call in the table, TRBD2, was not verified against the DNA. TRBV21-1 is designated a pseudogene. This CDR3 contains 16 residues. CDR3 nucleotide sequence: TGTGCCAGCAGCAAAGTGGAGCGGGGGAACCACAATGAGCAGTTCTTC. This codes for CASSKVERGNHNEQFF.

The chain uses TRBV29-1 and TRBJ1-2; 7 nucleotides line up with TRBD1. Germline V gene data show CDR1 as SQVTM and CDR2 as ANQGSEA. CDR3 size: 12 residues. J gave up 8 bases and V 7 bases, and 10 bases lay outside the gene matches. The DNA of the CDR3 is TGCAGCGCGACGACAGGGTTATACGGCTACACCTTC. This codes for CSATTGLYGYTF.

The chain joins TRBV14 to TRBJ1-1, with D perhaps matching TRBD1 (5 bases). Trimming pared 0 bases from V and 1 base from J, leaving 12 bases between. This CDR3 contains 16 residues. Germline CDR1 is SGHDN and CDR2 is FVKESK. CDR3 sequence reads: CASSQDASGGNTEAFF. DNA of the CDR3: TGTGCCAGCAGCCAAGATGCCAGCGGGGGGAACACTGAAGCTTTCTTT. Filled out from reference TRBV14 and TRBJ1-1, the complete variable domain reads EAGVTQFPSHSVIEKGQTVTLRCDPISGHDNLYWYRRVMGKEIKFLLHFVKESKQDESGMPNNRFLAERTGGTYSTLKVQPAELEDSGVYFCASSQDASGGNTEAFFGQGTRLTVV.

The rearrangement uses TRBV9 and TRBJ2-3; no firm D call. V was trimmed by 5 bases and J by 5 bases, leaving 12 bases between them. The CDR3 has 13 residues. Looked up from germline, CDR1 is SGDLS and CDR2 is YYNGEE. The CDR3 nucleotides read TGTGCCAGCAGTGTCGAGGCCGGAGATACGCAGTATTTT. This gives the protein CASSVEAGDTQYF.

This clone was found once. This chain links TRBV6-2 or TRBV6-3 with TRBJ1-2; D possibly corresponds to TRBD1 (5 bases). Germline V gene data show CDR1 as MNHEY and CDR2 as SVGEGT. This CDR3 spans 14 amino acids. Trimming cost V 5 bases and J 6 bases, with 16 bases left between them. CDR3 sequence reads: CASSPWGDEDGYTF. CDR3 sequence (DNA): TGTGCCAGCAGTCCATGGGGGGATGAGGATGGCTACACCTTC.

This clone was seen a few times. This chain joins TRBV7-3 and TRBJ1-1; 8 positions agree with TRBD1. J gave up 3 bases and V 4 bases, and 4 bases lay outside the gene matches. This CDR3 contains 14 residues. Per the germline V gene, CDR1 is SGHTA and CDR2 is FQGTGA. CDR3 nucleotide sequence: TGTGCCAGCAGCTCAGGACAGGGACACACTGAAGCTTTCTTT. Encoded protein: CASSSGQGHTEAFF. The variable domain in full, completed from reference TRBV7-3 and TRBJ1-1, reads GAGVSQTPSNKVTEKGKYVELRCDPISGHTALYWYRQSLGQGPEFLIYFQGTGAADDSGLPNDRFFAVRPEGSVSTLKIQRTERGDSAVYLCASSSGQGHTEAFFGQGTRLTVV.

The chain joins TRBV4-3 to TRBJ1-1, with D possibly TRBD1 on 6 matching bases. Germline assignment: CDR1 LGHNA and CDR2 YSLEER. This CDR3 region has 16 residues. V gave up 0 bases and J gave up 10 bases, with 21 bases separating them. The DNA of the CDR3 is TGCGCCAGCAGCCAAGAAATAGGACAGCGTTTGGTTAGAGCTTTCTTT. Protein sequence: CASSQEIGQRLVRAFF.

As regards this clone: This sample also contains other DNA sequences that code for the same CDR3. The rearrangement uses TRBV2 and TRBJ1-1; tentative D call: TRBD1 (5 bases). The CDR3 contains 11 residues. Germline CDR1 reads SNHLY; CDR2 reads FYNNEI. The V and J ends lost 3 bases and 8 bases respectively, with 7 bases between them. CDR3 protein: CASSERTEAFF. The CDR3 bases are TGTGCCAGCAGTGAGAGGACAGAAGCTTTCTTT. The full variable domain, its missing parts supplied by reference TRBV2 and TRBJ1-1, is EPEVTQTPSHQVTQMGQEVILRCVPISNHLYFYWYRQILGQKVEFLVSFYNNEISEKSEIFDDQFSVERPDGSNFTLKIRSTKLEDSAMYFCASSERTEAFFGQGTRLTVV.

The rearrangement uses TRBV3-1 (or the pseudogene TRBV3-2) and TRBJ1-2, with D tentatively TRBD1 (6 bases). Trimming removed 3 bases from V and 2 bases from J, with 7 bases in between. CDR3 size: 13 residues. The germline V gene encodes CDR1 LGHDT and CDR2 YNNKEL (reference sequence). CDR3: CASSQDRNYGYTF. Written as DNA, the CDR3 is TGTGCCAGCAGCCAGGACAGAAACTATGGCTACACCTTC.

The chain links TRBV27 to TRBJ1-4; the D gene is possibly TRBD1 (6 bases). Germline CDR1 reads MNHEY; CDR2 reads SMNVEV (reference sequence). The CDR3 has 15 residues. Between the trimmed V and J ends, which lost 4 bases and 8 bases, there was a span of 17 bases. CDR3 sequence reads: CASSSLGGAWEKLFF. CDR3 DNA sequence: TGTGCCAGCAGTTCCCTCGGGGGGGCGTGGGAAAAACTGTTTTTT.

The V gene is TRBV5-4, the J gene TRBJ1-6; possibly TRBD1 for D (5 bases). The CDR3 has 15 amino acids. Germline lookup yields CDR1 SGHNT and CDR2 YYREEE (reference sequence). V was cut by 0 bases and J by 10 bases, with 14 bases left in between. The CDR3 bases are TGTGCCAGCAGCTTGGGCGTCAGGGAACACTCACCCCTCCACTTT. Translated, it gives CASSLGVREHSPLHF.

The rearrangement uses TRBV29-1 and TRBJ2-1; D remains unclear. Trimming took off 2 bases at V and 7 bases at J, with 6 bases between the two ends. CDR3 size: 11 residues. Germline V gene data show CDR1 as SQVTM and CDR2 as ANQGSEA. This CDR3 reads CSVEPGNEQFF. The CDR3 bases are TGCAGCGTTGAACCCGGGAATGAGCAGTTCTTC.

The CDR3 here is CAISDRGGYTF. The CDR3 bases are TGTGCCATCAGTGATCGAGGTGGCTACACCTTC. V and J are TRBV10-3 and TRBJ1-2; D unresolved. This CDR3 is built from 11 residues. With 3 bases removed from V and 7 bases from J, the gap between germline ends came to 6 bases. The germline V gene has CDR1 ENHRY and CDR2 SYGVKD.

The V and J genes are TRBV5-4 and TRBJ1-2; 10 bases match TRBD1. Unmatched junction bases numbered 5, after V lost 4 bases and J lost 2 bases. Germline loops: CDR1 SGHNT, CDR2 YYREEE (reference sequence). The CDR3 has 15 amino acids. The CDR3 DNA reads TGTGCCAGCAGCGCGCCGGGACAGGGGAACTATGGCTACACCTTC. This gives the protein CASSAPGQGNYGYTF. Complete variable domain (other parts from reference TRBV5-4 and TRBJ1-2): ETGVTQSPTHLIKTRGQQVTLRCSSQSGHNTVSWYQQALGQGPQFIFQYYREEENGRGNFPPRFSGLQFPNYSSELNVNALELDDSALYLCASSAPGQGNYGYTFGSGTRLTVV.

The genes are TRBV5-1 and TRBJ1-1; D remains unclear. Trimming left V 1 base short and J 1 base short, with 11 bases between. The CDR3 is made up of 15 amino acids. CDR1 and CDR2 (germline): SGHRS, YFSETQ. Here the CDR3 reads CASSLNSGGNTEAFF. The CDR3 DNA reads as TGCGCCAGCAGCTTGAATTCCGGTGGGAACACTGAAGCTTTCTTT.

This clone was recorded once. The V gene is TRBV19, the J gene TRBJ2-3; TRBD2 might be the D (5 bases). V was pared by 3 bases and J by 2 bases, with 15 bases between. CDR3 size: 16 residues. Germline CDR1 is LNHDA and CDR2 is SQIVND (reference sequence). The DNA for the CDR3 is TGTGCCAGTAGTATGTCGAGCGGTCGTTTCACAGATACGCAGTATTTT. Translation: CASSMSSGRFTDTQYF.

This chain uses TRBV2 with TRBJ1-1; 7 nucleotides agree with TRBD1. V was clipped by 6 bases and J by 0 bases; unmatched bases: 4. The germline gives CDR1 SNHLY, CDR2 FYNNEI. The CDR3 has 14 amino acids. The DNA for the CDR3 is TGTGCCAGCAGGAAACAGGGGCTGAACACTGAAGCTTTCTTT. As protein: CASRKQGLNTEAFF.

The J gene is TRBJ1-2, the V gene TRBV3-1 (or the pseudogene TRBV3-2); D might be TRBD1 (6 bases). Trimming removed 3 bases from V and 7 bases from J, with 12 bases in between. Germline CDR1 reads LGHDT; CDR2 reads YNNKEL (reference sequence). The CDR3 extends over 13 amino acids. This chain's CDR3 is CASSHQGRGGYTF. The CDR3 nucleotides are TGTGCCAGCAGCCACCAGGGGAGGGGTGGCTACACCTTC.